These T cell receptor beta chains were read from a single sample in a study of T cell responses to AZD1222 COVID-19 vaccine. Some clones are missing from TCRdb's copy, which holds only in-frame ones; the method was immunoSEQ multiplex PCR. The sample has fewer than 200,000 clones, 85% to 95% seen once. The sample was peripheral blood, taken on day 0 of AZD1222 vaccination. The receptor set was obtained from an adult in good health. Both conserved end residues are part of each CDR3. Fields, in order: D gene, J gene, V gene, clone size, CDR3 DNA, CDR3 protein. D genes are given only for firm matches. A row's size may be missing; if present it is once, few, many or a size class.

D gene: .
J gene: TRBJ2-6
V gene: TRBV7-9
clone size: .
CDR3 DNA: TGTGCCAGCAGCCAGATCGCGGGGGCGAAAGATGGGGCCAACGTCCTGACTTTC
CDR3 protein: CASSQIAGAKDGANVLTF

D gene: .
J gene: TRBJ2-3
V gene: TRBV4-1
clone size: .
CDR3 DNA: TGCGCCAGCAGCCAAGAATACCCCGGGGCGGGCACAGATACGCAGTATTTT
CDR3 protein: CASSQEYPGAGTDTQYF

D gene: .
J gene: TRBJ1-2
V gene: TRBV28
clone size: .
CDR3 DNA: TGTGCCAGCAGCCCTGGGATTAACTATGGCTACACCTTC
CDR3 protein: CASSPGINYGYTF

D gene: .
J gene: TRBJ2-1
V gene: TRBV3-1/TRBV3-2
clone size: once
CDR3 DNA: TGTGCCAGCAGCCAAAACTCAGGGGGGAGAAACAATGAGCAGTTCTTC
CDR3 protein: CASSQNSGGRNNEQFF

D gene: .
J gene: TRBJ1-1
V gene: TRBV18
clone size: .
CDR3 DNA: TGTGCCAGCTCACGGGGGGGCCCGATCACTGAAGCTTTCTTT
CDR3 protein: CASSRGGPITEAFF

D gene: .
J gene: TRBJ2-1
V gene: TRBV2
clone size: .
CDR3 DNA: TGTGCCAGCCCGGGACGGCGGACCTACAATGAGCAGTTCTTC
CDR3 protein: CASPGRRTYNEQFF

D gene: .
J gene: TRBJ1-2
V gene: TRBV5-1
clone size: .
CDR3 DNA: TGCGCCAGCAGCTTGGAGTCAGAGAGGGGCTATGGCTACACCTTC
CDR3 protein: CASSLESERGYGYTF

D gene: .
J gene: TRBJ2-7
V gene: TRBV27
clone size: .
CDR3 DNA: TGTGCCAGCAGTTTTAGGCCAGGGGGGCCCTACGAGCAGTACTTC
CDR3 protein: CASSFRPGGPYEQYF

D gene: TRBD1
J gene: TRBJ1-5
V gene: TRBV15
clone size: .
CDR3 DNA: TGTGCCACCAGCAGAGGTGACAGGGTAGGTCAGCCCCAGCATTTT
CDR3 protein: CATSRGDRVGQPQHF

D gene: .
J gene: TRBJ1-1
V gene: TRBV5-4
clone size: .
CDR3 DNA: TGTGCCAGCAGCTCCGCAATTATGAACACTGAAGCTTTCTTT
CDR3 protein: CASSSAIMNTEAFF

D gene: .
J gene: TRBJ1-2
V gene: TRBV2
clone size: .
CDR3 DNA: TGTGCCAGCAGACTAAGGGACTGGGGTATCTATGGCTACACCTTC
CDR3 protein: CASRLRDWGIYGYTF

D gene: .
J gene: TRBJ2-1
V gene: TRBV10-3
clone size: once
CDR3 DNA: TGTGCCATCAGCCCATCGACAGGAAGCTCCTACAATGAGCAGTTCTTC
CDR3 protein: CAISPSTGSSYNEQFF

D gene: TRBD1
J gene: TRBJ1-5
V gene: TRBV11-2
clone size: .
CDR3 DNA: TGTGCCAGCAGCTTGGGGGCCACAGGGGTCGGACGTCAGCCCCAGCATTTT
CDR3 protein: CASSLGATGVGRQPQHF

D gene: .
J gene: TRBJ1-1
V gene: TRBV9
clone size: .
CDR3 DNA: TGTGCCAGCAGCACGACGGTGAACACTGAAGCTTTCTTT
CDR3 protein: CASSTTVNTEAFF

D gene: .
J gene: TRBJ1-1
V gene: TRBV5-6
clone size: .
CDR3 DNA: TGTGCCAGCAGTTCGAGGTGGGCGGGTGAAGCTTTCTTT
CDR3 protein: CASSSRWAGEAFF

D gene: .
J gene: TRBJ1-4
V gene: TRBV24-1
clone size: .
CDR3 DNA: TGTGCCACCAGTGATGGGGGGTCCCTGGGCGAAAAACTGTTTTTT
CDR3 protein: CATSDGGSLGEKLFF

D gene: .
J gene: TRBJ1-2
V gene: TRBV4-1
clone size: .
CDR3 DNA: TGCGCCAGCAGCCGCACAAAGACGTATGGCTACACCTTC
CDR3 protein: CASSRTKTYGYTF

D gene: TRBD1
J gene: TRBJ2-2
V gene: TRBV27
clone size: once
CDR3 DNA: TGTGCCAGCAGTTCCCGGGACAGGAACACCGGGGAGCTGTTTTTT
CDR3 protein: CASSSRDRNTGELFF

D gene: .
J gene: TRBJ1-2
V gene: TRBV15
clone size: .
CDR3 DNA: TGTGCTGTTAGGGGACCGCTGGCCGGCTATGGCTACACCTTC
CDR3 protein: CAVRGPLAGYGYTF

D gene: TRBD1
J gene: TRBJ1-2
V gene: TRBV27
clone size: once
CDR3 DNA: TGTGCCAGCAGGATTTCCAAGGGGACAGAGGGGATTCGGTATGGCTACACCTTC
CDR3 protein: CASRISKGTEGIRYGYTF

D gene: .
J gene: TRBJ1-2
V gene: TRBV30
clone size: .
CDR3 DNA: TGTGCCTGGACCCATTTCAGGGGTAGTTCCTATGGCTACACCTTC
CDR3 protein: CAWTHFRGSSYGYTF

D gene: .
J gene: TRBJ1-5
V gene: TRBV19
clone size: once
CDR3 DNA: TGTGCCAGTAGTATGGCAGATCAGCCCCAGCATTTT
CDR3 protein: CASSMADQPQHF

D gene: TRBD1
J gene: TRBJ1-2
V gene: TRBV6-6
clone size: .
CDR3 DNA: TGTGCCAGCAGTTGGGGGACAGCTAACTATGGCTACACCTTC
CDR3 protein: CASSWGTANYGYTF

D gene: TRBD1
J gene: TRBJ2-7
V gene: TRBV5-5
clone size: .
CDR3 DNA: TGTGCCAGCAGCTCGGGGACAGGGGCAGGGAGAAGGGGTTACGAGCAGTACTTC
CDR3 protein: CASSSGTGAGRRGYEQYF

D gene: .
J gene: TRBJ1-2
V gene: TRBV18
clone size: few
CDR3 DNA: TGTGCCAGCTCACCCTCCGGTGGAGGGGCCAGTAACTATGGCTACACCTTC
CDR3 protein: CASSPSGGGASNYGYTF

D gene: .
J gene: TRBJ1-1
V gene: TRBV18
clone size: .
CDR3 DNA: TGTGCCAGCTCACCAGGGGACACTGAAGCTTTCTTT
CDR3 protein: CASSPGDTEAFF

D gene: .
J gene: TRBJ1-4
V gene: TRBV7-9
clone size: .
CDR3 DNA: TGTGCCAGCAGTCGGAGGGTCTCGGGGGAAAAACTGTTTTTT
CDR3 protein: CASSRRVSGEKLFF

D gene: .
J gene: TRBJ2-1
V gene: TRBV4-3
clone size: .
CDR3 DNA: TGCGCCAGCAGCCAAGATGGAGGTCAGGGGCGGGAGCAGTTCTTC
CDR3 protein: CASSQDGGQGREQFF

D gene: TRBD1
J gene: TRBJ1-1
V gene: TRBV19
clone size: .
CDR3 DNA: TGTGCCAGTAGTGATTTGGACTCGACAGGGGACACTGAAGCTTTCTTT
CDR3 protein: CASSDLDSTGDTEAFF

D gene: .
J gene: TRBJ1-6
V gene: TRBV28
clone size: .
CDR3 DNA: TGTGCCAGCAGGAGGCCTGGGAATTCACCCCTCCACTTT
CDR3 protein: CASRRPGNSPLHF

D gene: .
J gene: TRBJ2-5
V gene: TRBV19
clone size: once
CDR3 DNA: TGTGCCTGTGGGGGGGCAGAGACCCAGTACTTC
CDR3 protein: CACGGAETQYF

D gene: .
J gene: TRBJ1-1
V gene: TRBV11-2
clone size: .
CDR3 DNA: TGTGCCAGCAGCGCCCTGGTGAACACTGAAGCTTTCTTT
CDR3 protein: CASSALVNTEAFF

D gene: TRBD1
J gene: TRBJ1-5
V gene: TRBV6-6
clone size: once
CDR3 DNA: TGTGCCAGCAGCCCCGGGACAGTGGATCAGCCCCAGCATTTT
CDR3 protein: CASSPGTVDQPQHF

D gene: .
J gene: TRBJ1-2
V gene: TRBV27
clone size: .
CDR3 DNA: TGTGCCAGCATGGGACCACGCGACTATGGCTACACCTTC
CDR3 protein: CASMGPRDYGYTF

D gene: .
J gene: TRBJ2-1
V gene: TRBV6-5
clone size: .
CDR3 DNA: TGTGCCAGCAGTTACTCGACGCAGCCCAATGAGCAGTTCTTC
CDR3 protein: CASSYSTQPNEQFF

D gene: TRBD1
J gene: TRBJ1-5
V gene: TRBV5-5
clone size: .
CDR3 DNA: TGTGCCAGCAGCCCGGGACAGGACGCTCAGCCCCAGCATTTT
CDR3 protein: CASSPGQDAQPQHF

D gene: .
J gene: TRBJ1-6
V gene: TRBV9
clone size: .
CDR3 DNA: TGTGCCAGCAGCCCTCGACTTGACCCCTATAATTCACCCCTCCACTTT
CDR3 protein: CASSPRLDPYNSPLHF

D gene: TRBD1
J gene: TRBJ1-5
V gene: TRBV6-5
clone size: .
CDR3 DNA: TGTGCCAGCAGTTACACAGGGGATAGCAATCAGCCCCAGCATTTT
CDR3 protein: CASSYTGDSNQPQHF

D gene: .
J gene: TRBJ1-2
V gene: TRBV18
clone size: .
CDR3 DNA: TGTGCCAGCTCGCCCGTTGGCTATGGCTACACCTTC
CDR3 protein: CASSPVGYGYTF

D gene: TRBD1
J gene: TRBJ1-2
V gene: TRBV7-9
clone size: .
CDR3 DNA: TGTGCCAGCAGCCGGAGGGACAGGGACTCCGATGGCTACACCTTC
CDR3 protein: CASSRRDRDSDGYTF

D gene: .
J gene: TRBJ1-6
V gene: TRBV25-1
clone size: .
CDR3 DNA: TGTGCCAGTAGGGGGGCGGGGAATTCACCCCTCCACTTT
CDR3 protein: CASRGAGNSPLHF

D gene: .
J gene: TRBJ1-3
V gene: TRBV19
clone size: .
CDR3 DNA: TGTGCCAGTACCTTCTCTCGGGGCCTCGTCTCTGGAAACACCATATATTTT
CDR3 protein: CASTFSRGLVSGNTIYF

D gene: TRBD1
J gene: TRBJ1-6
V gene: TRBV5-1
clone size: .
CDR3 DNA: TGCGCCAGCAGCGAGGCGACTGTAGCAGGGGGCAGATCACCCCTCCACTTT
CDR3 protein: CASSEATVAGGRSPLHF